The TCR beta chain under discussion was sequenced for a study of spatial heterogeneity in lung cancer. Study overall: Those follow-up PBMC samples that were available underwent sequencing, at a median interval of roughly two years following resection. Study findings and constraints: Follow-up blood showed ubiquitous expanded tumor TCRs less than blood at resection did.

This clonotype has ten or more counts. The antigen is not known. CDR1 is LGHDT, CDR2 YNNKEL, per germline (reference sequence). The CDR3 spans 16 residues. V trimming: 4 bases; J trimming: 6 bases; junction bases outside the gene matches: 12. A distinct unique molecular identifier was carried by each TCR cDNA molecule. TCRdb used MiXCR to reprocess the 5' RACE reads, holding one entry per CDR3 protein. The data contain about 33,000 distinct CDR3 sequences, over 9.5% of them singletons. The time point is: blood at routine non-recurrence follow-up after resection. Material for sequencing was whole RNA from tumor, nontumor lung or frozen PBMC, left unsorted.

The chain uses TRBV3-1 and TRBJ2-1, with TRBD2 matching 7 bases. The sample consisted of PBMCs, taken at follow-up. The TCR sequence derives from a female donor with early-stage non-small cell lung cancer. This CDR3 reads CASSPTQLGGGNEQFF. DNA for the CDR3: TGTGCCAGCAGCCCGACGCAACTCGGCGGGGGCAATGAGCAGTTCTTC.